The clone carrying this T cell receptor beta chain was detected once. The authors' processing: Nucleated cell number was recorded as an estimate derived from reference gene primer amplification. Only in-frame clones appear in the TCRdb table, and some are missing; sequencing was by immunoSEQ multiplex PCR. That table is the source of V, J and clone size, and D and trimming were worked out from the DNA. This table holds about 220,000 clones, 80% to 85% found once. This sample was taken from a study of blood T cell repertoires in COVID-19. Study summary: COVID-19 samples, acute and convalescent, were from the United States, Italy and Spain. The analysed material was cDNA or gDNA that came from T cells, B-cell-depleted T cells, or PBMCs.

The germline V gene encodes CDR1 SGDLS and CDR2 YYNGEE. V dropped 3 bases and J dropped 7; count of bases not matched to a gene: 6. This CDR3 is built from 16 residues. The TCR sequence derives from a human donor in a cohort sampled during active COVID-19. The chain carries TRBV9 and TRBJ2-1; TRBD2 aligns across 14 bases. Sequenced sample: peripheral blood. CDR3 sequence: CASSETSGRARNEQFF. In DNA form, the CDR3 reads TGTGCCAGCAGCGAGACTAGCGGGAGGGCCAGGAATGAGCAGTTCTTC.